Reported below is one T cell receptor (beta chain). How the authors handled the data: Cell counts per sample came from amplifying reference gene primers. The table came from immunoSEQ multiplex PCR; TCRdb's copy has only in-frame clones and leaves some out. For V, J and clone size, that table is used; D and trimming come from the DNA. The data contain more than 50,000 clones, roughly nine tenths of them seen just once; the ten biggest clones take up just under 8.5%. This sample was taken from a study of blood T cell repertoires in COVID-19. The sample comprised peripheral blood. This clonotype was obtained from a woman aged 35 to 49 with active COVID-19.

In nucleotides, the CDR3 is TGTGCCAGCAGCCGGGCAGCCTCCTCCTCTGGAAACACCATATATTTT. Residues: CASSRAASSSGNTIYF. The V gene is TRBV3-1 (or the pseudogene TRBV3-2), the J gene TRBJ1-3; D unresolved. This CDR3 has 16 amino acids. The V gene lost 4 bases and the J gene lost 0 bases, with 13 bases spanning the gap. CDR1 and CDR2 from the germline V gene are LGHDT and YNNKEL (reference sequence).